The 19 T cell receptor beta chains below all came from one sample that was sequenced in a study of blood T cells in healthy people across ages. For the second PCR, which ran for about 7 to 11 cycles, a sample-barcoded 5' primer and a J-beta primer mix were used. Via MiXCR, TCRdb re-called the 5' RACE reads, giving one row per CDR3 protein. The data show around 1,700,000 distinct CDR3 sequences, roughly 28% seen once. The sample taken for sequencing was blood. The receptors were sampled from a woman between 25 and 40 years old in good health.

V and J are TRBV29-1 and TRBJ2-4, with D uncertain. The J call may be wrong; the DNA end is better matched by TRBJ2-5. CDR1 and CDR2 from the germline V gene are SQVTM and ANQGSEA. The CDR3 runs 14 residues. CDR3 coding DNA: TGCAGCGTCCAAACAGTGTCCACAAAAGAGACCCAGTACTTC. Its protein is CSVQTVSTKETQYF.

This clonotype was observed a handful of times. This chain connects TRBV9 to TRBJ1-5; no reliable D call. V was trimmed by 0 bases and J by 3 bases, leaving 10 bases between them. The CDR3 extends over 15 amino acids. The V gene's germline CDR1 is SGDLS and CDR2 YYNGEE. CDR3 in DNA: TGTGCCAGCAGCGTAGGCCCAGGCCCCAATCAGCCCCAGCATTTT. As protein: CASSVGPGPNQPQHF.

This clonotype has just a few counts. This chain joins TRBV5-1 and TRBJ2-1; 11 bases agree with TRBD2. V dropped 4 bases and J dropped 6; count of bases not matched to a gene: 9. Germline V gene data show CDR1 as SGHRS and CDR2 as YFSETQ. The CDR3 consists of 16 residues. This CDR3 is CASSLLAGDKSNEQFF. Here the CDR3 DNA reads TGCGCCAGCAGCCTACTAGCGGGGGACAAAAGCAATGAGCAGTTCTTC. Full variable domain (remainder filled in from reference TRBV5-1 and TRBJ2-1): KAGVTQTPRYLIKTRGQQVTLSCSPISGHRSVSWYQQTPGQGLQFLFEYFSETQRNKGNFPGRFSGRQFSNSRSEMNVSTLELGDSALYLCASSLLAGDKSNEQFFGPGTRLTVL.

The chain links TRBV15 to TRBJ1-4, with 9 bases fitting TRBD1. Unmatched junction bases numbered 19, after V lost 9 bases and J lost 8 bases. Germline V gene sequence: CDR1 LNHNV, CDR2 YYDKDF (reference sequence). This CDR3 spans 17 amino acids. The CDR3 DNA follows: TGTGCCACTTCGCTGGACAGGGGAGCTGTTCGATCCGAAAAACTGTTTTTT. Its translation: CATSLDRGAVRSEKLFF.

The chain has TRBV12-3 or TRBV12-4 and TRBJ1-5; the D gene is possibly TRBD1 (5 bases). This CDR3 contains 14 residues. V was trimmed by 7 bases and J by 4 bases, leaving 14 bases between them. The CDR3 spells CASTRTRTNQPQHF. The CDR3 coding sequence is TGTGCCAGCACCCGGACAAGAACTAATCAGCCCCAGCATTTT.

This clonotype was picked up many times. This sequence joins TRBV27 and TRBJ2-1, with D tentatively TRBD2 (5 bases). Germline V lookup: CDR1 MNHEY, CDR2 SMNVEV (reference sequence). The V gene lost 4 bases and the J gene lost 12 bases, with 16 bases spanning the gap. The CDR3 consists of 13 residues. The CDR3 DNA reads TGTGCCAGCAGTTCGAGGGCCACCGAGGGGCAGTTCTTC. Amino acid sequence: CASSSRATEGQFF.

For the CDR3, the DNA is TGTGCCAGCAGTTTGGACAGGGCCACTGAAGCTTTCTTT. It yields the protein CASSLDRATEAFF. This rearrangement joins TRBV6-6 to TRBJ1-1, with 8 bases aligning to TRBD1. The V and J ends lost 4 bases and 4 bases, in that order; junction bases with no gene match: 2. This CDR3 spans 13 amino acids. Germline CDR1 reads MNHNY; CDR2 reads SVGAGI (reference sequence).

Turning to this clonotype: A much more abundant neighbour one base away suggests this may be a read error. The rearrangement uses TRBV20-1 and TRBJ2-5; 9 positions match TRBD2. The V and J ends lost 5 bases and 5 bases, in that order; junction bases with no gene match: 12. The CDR3 runs to 15 residues. CDR1 and CDR2 from the germline V gene are DFQATT and SNEGSKA (reference sequence). CDR3 protein: CSAPRNSGRNETQYF. As DNA, the CDR3 is TGCAGTGCTCCCCGAAATAGCGGGAGAAACGAGACCCAGTACTTC.

There are many counts of this clonotype. This rearrangement joins TRBV10-1 to TRBJ2-1, with 8 bases fitting TRBD1. Germline-derived CDR1 and CDR2 are WNHNN and SYGVQD (reference sequence). The CDR3 contains 12 residues. The ends lost 8 bases at V and 8 bases at J; junction bases unmatched: 5. As DNA, the CDR3 is TGCGCCAGCGGACAGGGAGTCGATGAGCAGTTCTTC. This gives the protein CASGQGVDEQFF.

This clonotype was recorded a few times. The chain combines TRBV28 with TRBJ2-1; 9 nucleotides match TRBD2. Germline loops: CDR1 MDHEN, CDR2 SYDVKM. With 7 bases clipped from V and 2 bases from J, the junction kept 3 bases outside the gene matches. This CDR3 spans 14 amino acids. The CDR3: CASIKRGAYNEQFF. The CDR3 region has the DNA TGTGCCAGCATAAAGCGGGGGGCCTACAATGAGCAGTTCTTC.

Note on this clonotype: The junction departs from germline at one end; a sequencing error may be responsible. The genes are TRBV15 and TRBJ2-7, with 7 bases identical to TRBD1. The CDR3 consists of 15 residues. Germline values: CDR1 LNHNV, CDR2 YYDKDF (reference sequence). This CDR3 reads CATGRDGTARYEQYF. The CDR3 coding sequence is TGTGCCACCGGCAGAGATGGGACAGCGAGATACGAGCAGTACTTC.

This clonotype was observed many times. This sequence joins TRBV7-9 and TRBJ2-1, with 9 bases matching TRBD1. This CDR3 has 16 residues. V was pared by 1 base and J by 8 bases, with 9 bases of the junction left unmatched. CDR1 and CDR2 (germline): SEHNR, FQNEAQ (reference sequence). The CDR3: CASSLGRDRVVHEQFF. DNA of the CDR3: TGTGCCAGCAGCTTAGGCCGGGACAGGGTCGTTCATGAGCAGTTCTTC.

This clonotype was counted between two and nine times. CDR3: CAISDKGQGTYEQYF. Written as DNA, the CDR3 is TGTGCCATCAGTGATAAGGGACAGGGTACCTACGAGCAGTACTTC. The rearrangement joins TRBV10-3 to TRBJ2-7; TRBD1 matches at 9 bases. Germline CDR1 reads ENHRY; CDR2 reads SYGVKD. The CDR3 runs 15 residues. The trim removed 3 bases at V and 2 bases at J, leaving 5 bases unmatched.

This clonotype was seen repeatedly, ten times or more. The J gene is TRBJ2-4, the V gene TRBV5-1; 8 bases line up with TRBD1. The V and J ends lost 0 bases and 8 bases, in that order; junction bases with no gene match: 4. The germline V gene has CDR1 SGHRS and CDR2 YFSETQ. The CDR3 spans 14 residues. The DNA for the CDR3 is TGCGCCAGCAGCTTGGAGCAGGGGGCGGACATTCAGTACTTC. This gives the protein CASSLEQGADIQYF.

Remarks on this clonotype: One base away lies a much larger clone, so this may be a sequencing read error. The chain couples TRBV15 to TRBJ2-5, with 8 bases aligning to TRBD2. Germline values: CDR1 LNHNV, CDR2 YYDKDF (reference sequence). The CDR3 loop spans 16 amino acids. This CDR3 reads CATSRGSGSIQEAQYF. The CDR3 nucleotides are TGTGCCACCAGCAGAGGAAGCGGGAGTATTCAAGAGGCCCAGTACTTC.

The sample holds a few counts of this clonotype. This chain joins TRBV29-1 and TRBJ2-7; 7 positions agree with TRBD1. Germline-derived CDR1 and CDR2 are SQVTM and ANQGSEA. V shed 4 bases, J shed 0 bases, and the junction held 3 bases outside the gene matches. This CDR3 has 13 residues. CDR3 residues: CSVGGQNSYEQYF. CDR3 nucleotide sequence: TGCAGCGTTGGGGGACAGAACTCCTACGAGCAGTACTTC.

The chain recombines TRBV9 with TRBJ2-5, with 13 bases matching TRBD2. Near its end, the DNA agrees better with TRBJ2-1, so the J call may be wrong. The CDR3 extends over 20 amino acids. Germline V lookup: CDR1 SGDLS, CDR2 YYNGEE. The CDR3 nucleotides are TGTGCCAGCAGCGCTAGAGGTACTAGCGGGGGGGCGATGGTCCAAGAGACCCAGTTCTTC. Protein product: CASSARGTSGGAMVQETQFF.

This clonotype was recorded a few times. The rearrangement uses TRBV29-1 and TRBJ1-2; TRBD1 might be the D (6 bases). The germline CDR1 and CDR2 sequences are SQVTM and ANQGSEA. The V end lost 1 base, the J end lost 5 bases, and 8 bases lay between the germline ends. This CDR3 region has 12 residues. CDR3 coding DNA: TGCAGCGTTGAAGCCGGGACATATGGCTACACCTTC. Translation gives CSVEAGTYGYTF.

The chain combines TRBV20-1 with TRBJ1-2, with a possible D match to TRBD1 (5 bases). Germline loops: CDR1 DFQATT, CDR2 SNEGSKA (reference sequence). The CDR3 extends over 13 amino acids. V lost 3 bases, J lost 4 bases, and 12 bases lay in between. The CDR3 DNA reads as TGCAGTGCTAGTTGGGGGACCATCTATGGCTACACCTTC. Translating gives CSASWGTIYGYTF.